The clone carrying this TCR beta chain was counted a single time. Its cognate antigen is unknown. The data originate from a study of T cells after posttransplantation cyclophosphamide. The study, taken as a whole, reports: Skin or GI-infiltrating T cells shared few TRB sequences with blood.

The protocol was immunoSEQ multiplex PCR, while the TCRdb copy is restricted to in-frame clones and leaves out a portion. The sample carries about 3,200 clones, around 57% recorded once. Sequencing was performed on memory CD8+ T cells sorted from blood. The clonotype comes from a woman in her thirties in good health and a related stem cell transplant donor.

CDR3 protein: CASRLLTPPRGQETTEAFF. The CDR3 region has the DNA TGTGCCAGTCGGTTATTAACCCCCCCAAGGGGTCAGGAAACCACTGAAGCTTTCTTT. This chain connects TRBV19 to TRBJ1-1; TRBD1 might be the D (5 bases). The CDR3 length is 19 residues. Trimming took off 8 bases at V and 4 bases at J, with 32 bases between the two ends. The V gene's germline CDR1 is LNHDA and CDR2 SQIVND (reference sequence).